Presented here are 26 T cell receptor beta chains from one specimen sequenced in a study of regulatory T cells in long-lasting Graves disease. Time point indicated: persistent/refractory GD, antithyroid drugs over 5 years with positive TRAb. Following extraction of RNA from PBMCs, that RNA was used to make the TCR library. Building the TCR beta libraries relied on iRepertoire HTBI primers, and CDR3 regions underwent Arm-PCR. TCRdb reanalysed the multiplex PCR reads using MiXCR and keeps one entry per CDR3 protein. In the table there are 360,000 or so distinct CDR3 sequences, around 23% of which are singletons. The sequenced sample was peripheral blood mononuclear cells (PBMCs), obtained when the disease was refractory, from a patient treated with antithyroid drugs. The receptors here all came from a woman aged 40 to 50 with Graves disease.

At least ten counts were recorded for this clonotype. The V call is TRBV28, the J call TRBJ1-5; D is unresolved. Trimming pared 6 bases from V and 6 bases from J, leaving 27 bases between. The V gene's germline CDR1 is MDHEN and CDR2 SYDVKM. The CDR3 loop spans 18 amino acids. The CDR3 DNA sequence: TGTGCCAGCAGACCCCAACGGACCGCCCAGAGAGTCCTTCAGCCCCAGCATTTT. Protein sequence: CASRPQRTAQRVLQPQHF.

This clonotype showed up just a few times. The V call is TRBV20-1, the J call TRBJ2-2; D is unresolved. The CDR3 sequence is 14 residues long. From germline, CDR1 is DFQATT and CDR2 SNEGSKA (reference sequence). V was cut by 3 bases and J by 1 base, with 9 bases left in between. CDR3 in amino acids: CSASEGMNTGELFF. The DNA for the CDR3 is TGCAGTGCTAGTGAAGGAATGAACACCGGGGAGCTGTTTTTT.

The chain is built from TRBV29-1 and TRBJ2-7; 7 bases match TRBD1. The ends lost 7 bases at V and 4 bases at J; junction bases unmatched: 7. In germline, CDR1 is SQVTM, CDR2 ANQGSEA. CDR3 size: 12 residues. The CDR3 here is CSGGTTGYEQYF. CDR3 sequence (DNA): TGCAGCGGGGGAACGACAGGGTACGAGCAGTACTTC.

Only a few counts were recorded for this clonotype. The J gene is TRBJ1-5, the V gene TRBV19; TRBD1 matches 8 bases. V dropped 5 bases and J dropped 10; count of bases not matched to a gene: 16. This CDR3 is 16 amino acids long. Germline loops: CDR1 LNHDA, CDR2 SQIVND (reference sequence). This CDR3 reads CASSAGQAPGKYPQHF. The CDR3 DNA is TGTGCCAGTAGTGCGGGACAGGCGCCCGGAAAATATCCCCAGCATTTT.

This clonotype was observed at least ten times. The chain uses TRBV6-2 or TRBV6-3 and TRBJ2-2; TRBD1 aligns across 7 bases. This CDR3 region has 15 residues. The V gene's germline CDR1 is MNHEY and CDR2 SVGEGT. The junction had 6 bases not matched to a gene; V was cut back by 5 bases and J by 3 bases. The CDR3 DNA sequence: TGTGCCAGCAGTGACCGGACAGGCTACACCGGGGAGCTGTTTTTT. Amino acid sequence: CASSDRTGYTGELFF.

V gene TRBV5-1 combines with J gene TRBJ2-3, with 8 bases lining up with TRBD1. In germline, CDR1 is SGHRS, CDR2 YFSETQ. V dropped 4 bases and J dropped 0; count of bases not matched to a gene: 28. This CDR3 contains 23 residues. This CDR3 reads CASSRPGQAEPGPLAESTDTQYF. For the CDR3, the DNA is TGCGCCAGCAGCCGCCCGGGACAGGCTGAGCCGGGACCGCTTGCCGAAAGCACAGATACGCAGTATTTT.

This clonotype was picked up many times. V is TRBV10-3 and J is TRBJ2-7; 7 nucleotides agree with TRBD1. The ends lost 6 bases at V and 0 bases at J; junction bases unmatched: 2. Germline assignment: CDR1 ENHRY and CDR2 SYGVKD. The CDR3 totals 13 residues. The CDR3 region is CAIRGQPSYEQYF. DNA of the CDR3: TGTGCCATCAGGGGACAGCCCTCCTACGAGCAGTACTTC.

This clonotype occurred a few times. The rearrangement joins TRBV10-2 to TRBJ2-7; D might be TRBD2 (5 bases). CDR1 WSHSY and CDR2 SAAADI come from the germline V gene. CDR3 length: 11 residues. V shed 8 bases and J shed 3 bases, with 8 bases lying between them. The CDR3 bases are TGCGCCAGCGAGGGAAGCTACGAGCAGTACTTC. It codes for CASEGSYEQYF.

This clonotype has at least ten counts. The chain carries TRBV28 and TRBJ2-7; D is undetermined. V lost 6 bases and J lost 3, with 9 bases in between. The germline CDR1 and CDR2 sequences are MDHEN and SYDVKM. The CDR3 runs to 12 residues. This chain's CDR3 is CASRDIGYEQYF. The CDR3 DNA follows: TGTGCCAGCAGAGATATAGGCTACGAGCAGTACTTC.

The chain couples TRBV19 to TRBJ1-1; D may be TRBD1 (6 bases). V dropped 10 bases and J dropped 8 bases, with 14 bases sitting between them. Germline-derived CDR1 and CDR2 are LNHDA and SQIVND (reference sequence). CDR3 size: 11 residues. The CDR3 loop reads CATTLGAEAFF. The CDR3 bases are TGTGCCACCACCCTGGGGGCCGAAGCTTTCTTT.

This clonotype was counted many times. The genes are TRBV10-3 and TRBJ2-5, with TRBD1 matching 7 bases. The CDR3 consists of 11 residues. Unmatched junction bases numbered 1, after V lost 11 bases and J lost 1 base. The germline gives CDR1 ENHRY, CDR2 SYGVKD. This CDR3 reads CAAGGQETQYF. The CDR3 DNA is TGTGCCGCAGGGGGCCAAGAGACCCAGTACTTC.

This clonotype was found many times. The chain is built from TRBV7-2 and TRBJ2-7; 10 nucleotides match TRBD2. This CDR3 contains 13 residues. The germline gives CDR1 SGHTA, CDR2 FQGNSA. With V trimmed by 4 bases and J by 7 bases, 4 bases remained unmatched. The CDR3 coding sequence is TGTGCCAGCAGCTCGGGACTAGCGCGGGAGCAGTACTTC. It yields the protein CASSSGLAREQYF.

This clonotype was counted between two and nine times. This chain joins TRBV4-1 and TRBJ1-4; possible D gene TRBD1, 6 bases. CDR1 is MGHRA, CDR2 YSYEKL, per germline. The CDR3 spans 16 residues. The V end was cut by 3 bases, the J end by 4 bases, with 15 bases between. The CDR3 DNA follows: TGCGCCAGCAGCCACGCCACGGACAGATTTAATGAAAAACTGTTTTTT. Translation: CASSHATDRFNEKLFF.

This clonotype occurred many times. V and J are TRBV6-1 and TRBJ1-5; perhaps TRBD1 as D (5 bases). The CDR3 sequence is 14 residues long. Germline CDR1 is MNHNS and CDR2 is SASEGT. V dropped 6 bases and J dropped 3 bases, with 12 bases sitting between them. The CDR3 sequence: CASSDRGDNQPQHF. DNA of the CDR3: TGTGCCAGCAGCGACCGGGGGGACAATCAGCCCCAGCATTTT.

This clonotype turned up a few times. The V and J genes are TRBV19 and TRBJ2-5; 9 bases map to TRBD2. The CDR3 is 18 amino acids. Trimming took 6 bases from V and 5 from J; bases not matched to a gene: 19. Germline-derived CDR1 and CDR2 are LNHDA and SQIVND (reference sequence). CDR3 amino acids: CASSTGGWREGPRETQYF. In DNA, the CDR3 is TGTGCCAGTAGCACAGGCGGATGGCGGGAGGGCCCTCGGGAGACCCAGTACTTC.

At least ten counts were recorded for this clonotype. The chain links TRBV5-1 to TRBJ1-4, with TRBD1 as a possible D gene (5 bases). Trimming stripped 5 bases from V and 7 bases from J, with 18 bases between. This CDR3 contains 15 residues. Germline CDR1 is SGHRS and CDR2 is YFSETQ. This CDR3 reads CASRLEGQGGEKLFF. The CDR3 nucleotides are TGCGCCAGCAGACTGGAGGGGCAGGGCGGTGAAAAACTGTTTTTT.

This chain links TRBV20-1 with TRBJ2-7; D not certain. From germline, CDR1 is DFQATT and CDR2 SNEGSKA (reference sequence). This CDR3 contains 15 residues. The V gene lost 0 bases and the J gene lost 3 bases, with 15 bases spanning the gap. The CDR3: CSARDLKKSIYEQYF. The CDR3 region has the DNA TGCAGTGCTAGAGATCTCAAGAAAAGCATCTACGAGCAGTACTTC.

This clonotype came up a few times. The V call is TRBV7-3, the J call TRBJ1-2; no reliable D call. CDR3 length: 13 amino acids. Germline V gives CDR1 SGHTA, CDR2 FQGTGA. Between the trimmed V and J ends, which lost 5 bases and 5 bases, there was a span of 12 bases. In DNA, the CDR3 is TGTGCCAGCAGCCCCCTCTCGGATTATGGCTACACCTTC. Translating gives CASSPLSDYGYTF.

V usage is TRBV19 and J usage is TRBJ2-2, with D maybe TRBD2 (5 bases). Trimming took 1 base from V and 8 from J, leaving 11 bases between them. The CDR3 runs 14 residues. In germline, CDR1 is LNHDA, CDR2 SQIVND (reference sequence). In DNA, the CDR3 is TGTGCCAGTAGTATAGTAGCGCTAACGGGGGAGCTGTTTTTT. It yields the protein CASSIVALTGELFF.

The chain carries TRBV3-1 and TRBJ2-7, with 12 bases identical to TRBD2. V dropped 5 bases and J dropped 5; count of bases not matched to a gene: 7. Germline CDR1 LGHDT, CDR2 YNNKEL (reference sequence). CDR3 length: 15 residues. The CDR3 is CASSAQTSGSHEQYF. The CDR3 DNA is TGTGCCAGCAGCGCCCAGACTAGCGGGAGCCACGAGCAGTACTTC.

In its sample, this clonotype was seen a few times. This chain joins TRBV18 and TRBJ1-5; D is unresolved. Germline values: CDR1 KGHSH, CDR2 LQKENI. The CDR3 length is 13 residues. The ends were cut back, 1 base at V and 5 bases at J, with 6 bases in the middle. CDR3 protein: CASSPRLHQPQHF. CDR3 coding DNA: TGTGCCAGCTCACCACGGCTCCATCAGCCCCAGCATTTT.

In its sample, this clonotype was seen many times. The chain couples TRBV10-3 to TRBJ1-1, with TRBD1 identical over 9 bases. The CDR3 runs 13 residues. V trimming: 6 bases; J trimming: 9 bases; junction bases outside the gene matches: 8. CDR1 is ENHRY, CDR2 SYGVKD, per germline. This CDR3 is CAIRDEGQGKAFF. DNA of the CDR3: TGTGCCATCAGAGATGAGGGACAGGGTAAAGCTTTCTTT.

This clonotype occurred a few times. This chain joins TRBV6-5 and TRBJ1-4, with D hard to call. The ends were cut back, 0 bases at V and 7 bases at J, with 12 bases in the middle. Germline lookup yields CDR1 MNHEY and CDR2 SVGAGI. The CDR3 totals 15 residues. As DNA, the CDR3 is TGTGCCAGCAGTTACTCGGGTCTTCGGAGTGAAAAACTGTTTTTT. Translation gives CASSYSGLRSEKLFF.

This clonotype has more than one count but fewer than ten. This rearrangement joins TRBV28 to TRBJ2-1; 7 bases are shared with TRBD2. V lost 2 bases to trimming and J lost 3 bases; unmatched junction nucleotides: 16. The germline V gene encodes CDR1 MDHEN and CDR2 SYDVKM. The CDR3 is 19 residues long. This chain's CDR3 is CASSLLIGRESGVYNEQFF. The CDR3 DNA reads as TGTGCCAGCAGTTTACTGATTGGTCGGGAAAGCGGGGTCTACAATGAGCAGTTCTTC.

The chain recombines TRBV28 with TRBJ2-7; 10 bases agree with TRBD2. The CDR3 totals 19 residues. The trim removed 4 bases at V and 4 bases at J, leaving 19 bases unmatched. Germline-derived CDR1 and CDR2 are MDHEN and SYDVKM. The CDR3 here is CASSSEGASGRSVWYEQYF. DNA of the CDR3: TGTGCCAGCAGTTCTGAAGGGGCTAGCGGGAGATCTGTGTGGTACGAGCAGTACTTC.

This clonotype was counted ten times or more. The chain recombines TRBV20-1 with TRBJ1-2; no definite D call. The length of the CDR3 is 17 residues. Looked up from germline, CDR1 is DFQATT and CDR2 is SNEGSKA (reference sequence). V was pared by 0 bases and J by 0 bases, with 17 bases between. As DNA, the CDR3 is TGCAGTGCTAGAGATCTGGGAACAACCCACACTAACTATGGCTACACCTTC. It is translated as CSARDLGTTHTNYGYTF.